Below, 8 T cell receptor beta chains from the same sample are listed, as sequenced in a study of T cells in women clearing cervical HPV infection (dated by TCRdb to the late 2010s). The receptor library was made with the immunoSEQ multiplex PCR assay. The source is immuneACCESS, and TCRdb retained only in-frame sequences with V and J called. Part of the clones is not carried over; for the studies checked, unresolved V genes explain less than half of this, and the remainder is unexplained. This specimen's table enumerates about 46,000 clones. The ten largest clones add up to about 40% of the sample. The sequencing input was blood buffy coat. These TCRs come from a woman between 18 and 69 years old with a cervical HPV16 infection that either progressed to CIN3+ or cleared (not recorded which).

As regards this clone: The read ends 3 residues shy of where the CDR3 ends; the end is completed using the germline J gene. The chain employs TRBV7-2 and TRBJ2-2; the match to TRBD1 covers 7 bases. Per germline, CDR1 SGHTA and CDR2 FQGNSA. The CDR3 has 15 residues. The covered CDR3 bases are TGTGCCAGCAGGCAACCCGGGACAGTTCATTCACCG. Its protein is CASRQPGTVHSP. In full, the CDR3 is CASRQPGTVHSPLFF.

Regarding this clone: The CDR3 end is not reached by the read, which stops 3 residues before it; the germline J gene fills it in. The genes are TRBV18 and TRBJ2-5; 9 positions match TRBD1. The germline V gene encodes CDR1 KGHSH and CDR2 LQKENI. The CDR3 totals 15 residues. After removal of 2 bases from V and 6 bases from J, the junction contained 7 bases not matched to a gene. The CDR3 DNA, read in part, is TGTGCCAGCTCACCAGGAGACAGGGGGACAAAGACC. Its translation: CASSPGDRGTKT. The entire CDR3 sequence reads CASSPGDRGTKTQYF.

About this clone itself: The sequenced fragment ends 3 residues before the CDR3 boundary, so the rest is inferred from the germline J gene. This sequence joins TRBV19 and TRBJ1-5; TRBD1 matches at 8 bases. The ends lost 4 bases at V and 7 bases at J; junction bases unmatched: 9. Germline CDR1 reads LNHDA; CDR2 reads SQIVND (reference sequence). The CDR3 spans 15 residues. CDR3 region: CASSKGQGNPQPQHF. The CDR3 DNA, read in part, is TGTGCCAGTAGTAAAGGACAGGGTAATCCGCAGCCC.

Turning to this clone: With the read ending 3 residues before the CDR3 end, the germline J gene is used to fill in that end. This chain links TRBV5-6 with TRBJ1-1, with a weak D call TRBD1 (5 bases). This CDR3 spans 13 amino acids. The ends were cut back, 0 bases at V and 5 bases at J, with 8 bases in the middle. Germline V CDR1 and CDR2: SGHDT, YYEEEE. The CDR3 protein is CASSLAGSTEAFF. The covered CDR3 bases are TGTGCCAGCAGCTTGGCAGGGTCGACTGAA.

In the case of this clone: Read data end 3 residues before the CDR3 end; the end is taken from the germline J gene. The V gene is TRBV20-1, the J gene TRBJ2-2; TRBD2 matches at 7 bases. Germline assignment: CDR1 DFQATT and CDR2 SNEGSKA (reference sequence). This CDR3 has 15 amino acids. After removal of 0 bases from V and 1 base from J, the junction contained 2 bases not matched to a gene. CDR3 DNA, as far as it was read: TGCAGTGCTAGAGATGGGAGGGGGAACACCGGGGAG. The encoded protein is CSARDGRGNTGE. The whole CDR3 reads CSARDGRGNTGELFF.

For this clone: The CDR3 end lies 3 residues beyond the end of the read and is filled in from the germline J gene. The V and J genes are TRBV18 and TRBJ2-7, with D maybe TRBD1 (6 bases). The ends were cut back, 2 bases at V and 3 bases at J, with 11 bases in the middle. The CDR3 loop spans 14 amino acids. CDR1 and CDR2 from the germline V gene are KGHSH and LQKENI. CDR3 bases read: TGTGCCAGCTCACCAAAACAGGGAAACTACGAG. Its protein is CASSPKQGNYE. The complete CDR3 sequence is CASSPKQGNYEQYF.

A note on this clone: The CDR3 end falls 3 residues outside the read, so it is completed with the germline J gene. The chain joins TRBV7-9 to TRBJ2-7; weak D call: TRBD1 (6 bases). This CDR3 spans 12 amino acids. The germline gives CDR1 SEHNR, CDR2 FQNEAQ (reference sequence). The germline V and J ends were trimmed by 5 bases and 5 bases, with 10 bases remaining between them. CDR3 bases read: TGTGCCAGCAGCACTTACAGGGACGAG. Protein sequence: CASSTYRDE. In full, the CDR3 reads CASSTYRDEQYF.

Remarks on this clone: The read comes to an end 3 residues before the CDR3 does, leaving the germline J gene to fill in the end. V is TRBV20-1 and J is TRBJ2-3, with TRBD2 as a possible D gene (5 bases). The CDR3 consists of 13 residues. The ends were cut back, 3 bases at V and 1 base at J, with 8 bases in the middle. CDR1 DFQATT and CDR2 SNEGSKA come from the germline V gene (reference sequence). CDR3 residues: CSASGGRTDTQYF. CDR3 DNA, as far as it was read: TGCAGTGCTAGTGGCGGGCGCACAGATACG.